The subject of this entry is one TCR beta chain. The data were taken from a study of blood T cell repertoires in COVID-19. For the study at large: The United States, Italy and Spain provided the acute and convalescent COVID-19 samples. T cells, B-cell-depleted T cells, or PBMCs provided the cDNA or gDNA that served as material.

Germline V gene lookup returns CDR1 MGHDK and CDR2 SYGVNS. The CDR3 sequence is 16 residues long. Trimming shortened V by 5 bases and J by 4 bases, and 18 bases separated the two germline ends. Living in roughly 23 US areas, the participants were between about 18 and 100 years of age. How the authors handled the data: Amplifying reference gene primers gave estimates of nucleated cell counts. Only in-frame clones appear in the TCRdb table, and some are missing; sequencing was by immunoSEQ multiplex PCR. V and J calls and clone size are as listed in that table; D and trimming were resolved from the DNA. The sample has a few hundred thousand clones, around 81% seen once.

Sequenced material: PBMCs or T cells enriched from blood (not recorded which). The clonotype comes from a woman between 40 and 55 years old with acute COVID-19. The chain combines TRBV25-1 with TRBJ1-3; possibly TRBD1 for D (5 bases). The CDR3 sequence is CASSPSGVGRGNTIYF. The CDR3, as DNA: TGTGCCAGCAGTCCGTCGGGGGTTGGGAGGGGAAACACCATATATTTT.